The 5 T cell receptor beta chains in this list originate from one sample, sequenced in a study of siplizumab effects on memory and regulatory T cells. This table comes from immunoSEQ multiplex PCR, and its TCRdb copy is limited to in-frame clones, with some not included. The top ten clones hold around 0.73% of a sample with roughly 120,000 clones, about 90% of them seen once. Sequencing input: Tregs sorted from blood. These TCRs come from a human donor in good health.

The J gene is TRBJ2-7, the V gene TRBV5-1; D gene uncertain. CDR1 and CDR2 (germline): SGHRS, YFSETQ. Deletions cut 3 bases from V and 1 base from J, with 8 bases between. The CDR3 sequence is 13 residues long. CDR3: CASSSRASYEQYF. CDR3 bases: TGCGCCAGCAGCTCCCGGGCGTCCTACGAGCAGTACTTC.

The chain joins TRBV5-1 to TRBJ2-2, with D perhaps TRBD2 (6 bases). There are 14 residues in the CDR3. CDR1 and CDR2 (germline): SGHRS, YFSETQ. Trimming pared 1 base from V and 4 bases from J, leaving 8 bases between. The CDR3 nucleotides read TGCGCCAGCAGCTTGCAGGGACTCACCGGGGAGCTGTTTTTT. It codes for CASSLQGLTGELFF.

This chain joins TRBV18 and TRBJ2-5, with D perhaps being TRBD1 or TRBD2 (5 bases each). The ends were cut back, 3 bases at V and 4 bases at J, with 9 bases in the middle. Germline V gene data show CDR1 as KGHSH and CDR2 as LQKENI. The CDR3 runs 13 residues. CDR3 sequence: CASSPGDLETQYF. In DNA form, the CDR3 reads TGTGCCAGCTCACCGGGGGATCTAGAGACCCAGTACTTC.

The chain couples TRBV19 to TRBJ1-5; TRBD1 might be the D (6 bases). Germline V lookup: CDR1 LNHDA, CDR2 SQIVND (reference sequence). Trimming removed 3 bases from V and 7 bases from J, with 16 bases in between. This CDR3 has 15 residues. In DNA form, the CDR3 reads TGTGCCAGTAGTATTTGGTCGGGGGCAGGGCAGCCCCAGCATTTT. It codes for CASSIWSGAGQPQHF.

Written as DNA, the CDR3 is TGTGCCAGCTCACCAAAATTGGCGGGGGGGAACATTCAGTACTTC. It is translated as CASSPKLAGGNIQYF. This chain connects TRBV18 to TRBJ2-4; 9 bases are shared with TRBD2. V was pared by 2 bases and J by 7 bases, with 6 bases of the junction left unmatched. There are 15 residues in the CDR3. Germline V gene data show CDR1 as KGHSH and CDR2 as LQKENI.